This T cell receptor beta chain was profiled in a study of brain T cells in children with intractable seizures. Clones were sequenced by immunoSEQ multiplex PCR, and TCRdb holds only the in-frame ones, with some missing. The data contain roughly 80,000 clones, more than 75% of them seen just once; the ten biggest clones take up less than 30%. V trimming: 4 bases; J trimming: 8 bases; junction bases outside the gene matches: 6. The CDR3 has 14 residues. The V gene's germline CDR1 is SGDLS and CDR2 YYNGEE. The sequence derives from a girl aged 2 to 9 with Rasmussen encephalitis and intractable seizures. The chain links TRBV9 to TRBJ2-1, with 10 bases aligning to TRBD1. The sequencing here drew on peripheral blood, taken at surgery. The CDR3 DNA reads TGTGCCAGCAGCACCCGGGACAGGGGCCATGAGCAGTTCTTC. Its protein is CASSTRDRGHEQFF. Supplemented by reference TRBV9 and TRBJ2-1, the full variable domain reads DSGVTQTPKHLITATGQRVTLRCSPRSGDLSVYWYQQSLDQGLQFLIQYYNGEERAKGNILERFSAQQFPDLHSELNLSSLELGDSALYFCASSTRDRGHEQFFGPGTRLTVL.